This T cell receptor beta chain is drawn from a study of spatial heterogeneity in lung cancer. Time point in this sample: blood at routine non-recurrence follow-up after resection. TCRdb fed the 5' RACE reads into MiXCR, producing one record per CDR3 protein. The table shows under 1,300 distinct CDR3 sequences, with around 42% occurring only once. This clonotype was seen only a few times. Being off target in a library aimed at alpha chains, this beta chain has a size of little meaning. The sample consisted of PBMCs, taken at follow-up. The TCR was taken from a female donor with early-stage non-small cell lung cancer.

CDR3 bases: TGCGCCAGCAGTCATCAAAGACAGGGAAACACCGGGGAGCTGTTTTTT. Protein sequence: CASSHQRQGNTGELFF. V and J are TRBV23-1 and TRBJ2-2, with 7 positions matching TRBD1. TRBV23-1 is recorded as an ORF, its role being uncertain. This CDR3 has 16 residues. J lost 2 bases, V lost 3 bases, and 6 bases had no gene match.